This T cell receptor beta chain appears in the sequencing data of a study of cytomegalovirus exposure and HLA in healthy donors (dated by TCRdb to 2016 to 2017). Background on the whole study: An earlier analysis of some 600 of the donors reported 276 Gb of sequence data and 117 million unique TCR beta sequences obtained from about 200 million T cells. About 320 gigabases of sequencing data and approximately 85 million unique TCR sequences were included in an early release covering over 600 HLA-typed donors. Of the 350 to 450 genotyped donors, 80% to 90% were placed in the genetic ancestry cluster associated with self-reported Caucasian donors. The study was designed to test whether signatures of past pathogen exposure could be identified by cataloging public T cell receptors. Using immunosequencing, the study profiled T cell repertoires from about 610 subjects and related those repertoires to cytomegalovirus serostatus. Besides the first cohort of more than 650 subjects, a separate validation cohort made up of 120 different subjects was used. The study combined high-throughput TCR immunosequencing, statistical association of individual TCRs with disease status, and machine learning to predict cytomegalovirus infection status. In a later analysis, previously published TCR beta repertoires from hundreds of donors were re-analyzed and high-resolution HLA genotyping was added so that TCR occurrence patterns could be studied. The later analysis used no new phenotypic data to find candidate immune exposures, relying instead on TCR beta sequences and their occurrence across donors. In an earlier analysis of 500 to 650 of the donors, high-throughput TCR beta sequencing was used to judge whether each TCR beta V gene segment behaved as functional or pseudogenic. Alongside the repertoire data, information on donor age, sex, ethnicity and CMV serostatus was compiled. In a later genetic analysis, genome-wide SNP genotypes for about 55% of the roughly 700 donors were used, and that subset was treated as a discovery cohort. All discovery cohort repertoires had been generated on a single sequencing platform. HLA typing covered class I and class II loci at four-digit resolution. Typing coverage varied by locus: roughly 629-630 donors for A, B, C, DRB1 and DQB1; about 520 for DQA1; more than 600 for DPA1; approximately 470 for DPB1. Because of strong linkage in the cohort, roughly five DR-DQ haplotypes were treated as single units for association and clustering. On average, roughly 250,000 unique TCR beta nucleotide sequences were sequenced per donor among 398 genotyped donors of the cohort, with around 19% of those sequences being non-productive. The study at large found these results: In a later analysis, most CMV-associated TCR beta chains were found to appear HLA-restricted, with HLA associations seemingly driven largely by CMV exposure. According to the authors, the approach could potentially be generalized to other disease states and immunological phenotypes. In the study, 150 to 200 TCR beta chains were listed as associated with cytomegalovirus. V-gene and J-gene trimming of TCR beta chains was associated with a missense DCLRE1C variant in a later genetic analysis, and the association was replicated in an independent cohort. Because some donors lacked HLA typing at each locus, the association tests relied only on the typed subset. In a later analysis, 16,951 TCR beta sequences were associated with specific HLA alleles at a false discovery rate of 0.05. A cluster of highly shared sequence variants was judged likely to be a technical artifact of the sequencing pipeline. According to a later genetic analysis, donors in an Asian-associated ancestry cluster had fewer N-insertions in productive TCRs than the approximately 630-donor mean. Linkage disequilibrium might explain the correlated functional status among segregating V segments, but an unknown experimental factor could not be ruled out. Three of the identified cytomegalovirus-associated TCR beta chains were confirmed in vitro to be specific for cytomegalovirus antigens. The earlier analysis of 450 to 700 of the donors excluded some 16 rarely observed V segments, including chromosome 9 orphons, because counts were too low. While some public TCRs were present in many individuals, most TCR sequences turned up only very rarely across donors. The only immune exposure information available for the cohort was CMV serostatus. Because the 87-base-pair reads could not distinguish some IMGT-functional V segments, including TRBV6-2 and TRBV6-3, those segments were excluded. The classifier was reported to diagnose cytomegalovirus status with high specificity and sensitivity in both the original and validation cohorts. Broadly in line with IMGT annotations, most TCR beta V segments showed up in productive rearrangements about 87% or about 30% of the time in an earlier analysis of 450 to 600 of the donors. Presence/absence analyses assumed roughly uniform sequencing depth across donors, an assumption that may not hold. A further reported finding was that TCR beta sequences accurately predicted the HLA-A and HLA-B alleles for most subjects in the first cohort. In this cohort, only TCR beta chains were sequenced, and detectable features were limited by the absence of alpha or paired-chain data. Compared with equally common non-associated chains, HLA-associated TCR beta chains in a later analysis were more clonally expanded and had lower generation probabilities. According to a later analysis, TCR association rates differed among HLA loci, with DRB1 alleles showing the most associated TCRs and HLA-C alleles showing the fewest. In a later analysis, several top co-occurrence clusters were reported to appear linked to parvovirus B19, influenza, CMV and Epstein-Barr virus. Strong co-occurrence of HLA alleles, especially DR and DQ, made assigning TCR associations to individual alleles difficult.

The cohort was made up of approximately 670 healthy bone marrow donors. At the time of sampling, all cohort members were nominally healthy, though unrecorded immune exposures were likely present. The donor tested CMV seropositive and was one of the 289 seropositive cohort members. Every donor gave a peripheral blood sample, and the peripheral blood mononuclear cells from that sample were used for TCR beta sequencing. Genomic DNA extraction from the blood cell samples was performed with the Qiagen DNeasy Blood Extraction Kit. There are a few counts of this clone. Its antigen target is currently unknown. No per-base quality is available; no much larger clone lies one base away. The CDR3 covers 15 residues, taking in both the cysteine and the phenylalanine. Here the CDR3 DNA is all that survives: 45 bases in frame from base 1. V gives up 0 bases and J gives up 4 bases, and the segment between their germline ends measures 9 bases. CDR1 and CDR2 (SEHNR, FQNEAQ) derive from the germline V gene (reference sequence).

The library was generated by the immunoSEQ multiplex PCR assay. For the multiplex PCR, a mixture combining 60 forward primers for TCR Vbeta segments and 13 reverse primers for TCR Jbeta segments was used. A multiplex PCR assay on genomic DNA amplified the CDR3 region of rearranged TCR beta genes. Amplified TCR beta libraries were sequenced as 87-base-pair reads on the Illumina HiSeq System. The authors processed their data as follows. Across the 500 to 850 repertoires, a later analysis counted approximately 83 million unique TCR beta chains, around 11 million of which were shared by at least two donors. Raw reads were error-corrected and collapsed into unique sequences by a nearest-neighbor algorithm in which closely related sequences were merged to remove PCR and sequencing errors. Alignment of CDR3 sequences to IMGT reference sequences was used to assign V, D and J gene segments. For a sequence to be retained, a match of at least six nucleotides to both a V gene segment and a J gene segment was required. Rearrangements were classified as productive when the CDR3 lacked stop codons and remained in frame with V and J, and all other rearrangements were classified as non-productive. Following IMGT convention, CDR3 was defined as the stretch from the second conserved V-encoded cysteine up to the conserved J-encoded phenylalanine. The earlier analysis of some 540 of the donors excluded any sequence lacking an unambiguous match to a single V gene segment. An earlier analysis of 550 to 650 of the donors classified V segments as functional when productive rearrangements were above 56.7% and as segregating when the standard deviation between donors was above 5%. To diagnose cytomegalovirus status from the catalog of TCR beta chain sequences, a statistical classification framework was built. In a later analysis, V and J genes were assigned by comparing TCR nucleotide sequences against IMGT/GENE-DB human TR gene sequences. The TCRdist pipeline was used in a later analysis to assign CDR3 sequences and most-parsimonious VDJ recombination scenarios. In a later analysis, each TCR beta chain was defined by its CDR3 amino acid sequence together with its V-gene family, and reads without a unique V-gene family were excluded. In a later analysis, 500 to 700 highly shared, low-generation-probability nucleotide sequences were removed to address suspected cross-contamination and a sequencing artifact. In a later analysis, a clonal expansion index was calculated for each public chain from normalized within-repertoire ranks of inferred template counts. Generation probabilities in a later analysis came from a VDJ recombination model fitted to out-of-frame rearrangements, and those results were checked against IGoR. In a later analysis, TCR-TCR, TCR-HLA and TCR-CMV co-occurrence was scored with hypergeometric tests, and a repertoire-size bias correction was applied to TCR pairs. A later analysis estimated false discovery rates by permuting HLA or CMV assignments 20 times. In a later analysis, co-occurring TCRs were grouped using DBSCAN, with TCRdist sequence similarity added in when clustering inside HLA-allele-positive subsets. Co-occurrence clustering excluded repertoires with fewer than 30,000 or more than 120,000 public chains, plus five with anomalous nucleotide sharing. Here the immuneACCESS table is served through TCRdb, limited to in-frame sequences with V and J called. Missing clones are a known gap in these copies; in checked studies unresolved V genes cover under half, and the rest lacks a known reason. V and J calls and clone size are given by that table; D and trimming were obtained from the DNA. A total of around 190,000 clones appear in this sample, about 9.4% of them only once. The ten largest clones represent roughly 1.4% of the sample.

Sample: PBMCs. This chain is built from TRBV7-9 and TRBJ2-2, and possibly TRBD2, on 6 matching bases. The TCR sequence derives from a woman in her twenties or thirties in good health and CMV-seropositive. The bases read TGTGCCAGCAGCTTAGCGGGGGGTGTCACCGGGGAGCTGTTTTTT. This translates into CASSLAGGVTGELFF.